Presented here are 17 T cell receptor beta chains from one specimen sequenced in a study of CD8+ T cells in alopecia areata. CD4+ cells of roughly five patients were further sorted as CD25+CD127-. In each case, RNA was isolated and then reverse transcribed into cDNA as the sequencing template. TCRdb's copy holds only in-frame clones and misses some; the assay was immunoSEQ multiplex PCR. The table records approximately 40,000 clones, nearly 55% of them present only once. Sequencing was performed on CD4+ Tregs sorted from blood. The source is a human donor with alopecia areata.

V is TRBV6-6 and J is TRBJ2-5; D remains unclear. Near its end, the DNA agrees better with TRBJ2-7, so the J call may be wrong. The CDR3 consists of 13 residues. Germline CDR1 MNHNY, CDR2 SVGAGI (reference sequence). The CDR3 DNA reads TGTGCCAGCAGTTACTCGTACTCCTACGAGCAGTACTTC. This sequence encodes CASSYSYSYEQYF.

The chain links TRBV7-2 to TRBJ2-7, with D perhaps TRBD1 (5 bases). The CDR3 runs 15 residues. From germline, CDR1 is SGHTA and CDR2 FQGNSA. V was shortened by 4 bases and J by 1 base, with 14 bases between the two germline ends. The CDR3 bases are TGTGCCAGCAGCTCGGCTCCGACAGTTTCCTACGAGCAGTACTTC. Translating gives CASSSAPTVSYEQYF. The entire variable domain, with the rest obtained from reference TRBV7-2 and TRBJ2-7, is as follows: GAGVSQSPSNKVTEKGKDVELRCDPISGHTALYWYRQSLGQGLEFLIYFQGNSAPDKSGLPSDRFSAERTGGSVSTLTIQRTQQEDSAVYLCASSSAPTVSYEQYFGPGTRLTVT.

This sequence joins TRBV5-1 and TRBJ2-7, with D perhaps matching TRBD1 (5 bases). The CDR3 covers 14 residues. Germline V gives CDR1 SGHRS, CDR2 YFSETQ. The V and J ends lost 0 bases and 3 bases respectively, with 10 bases between them. The CDR3 protein is CASSLGRGYYEQYF. The CDR3 DNA sequence: TGCGCCAGCAGCTTGGGAAGGGGTTACTACGAGCAGTACTTC.

The chain employs TRBV7-9 and TRBJ2-1; TRBD2 aligns across 8 bases. Germline lookup yields CDR1 SEHNR and CDR2 FQNEAQ (reference sequence). Unmatched junction bases numbered 6, after V lost 5 bases and J lost 3 bases. The CDR3 runs to 15 residues. The CDR3 DNA is TGTGCCAGCAGCCCACTCGCGGGAGGCTACAATGAGCAGTTCTTC. Protein product: CASSPLAGGYNEQFF.

V usage is TRBV9 and J usage is TRBJ2-1; D is perhaps TRBD1 (6 bases). The CDR3 has 16 amino acids. Per the germline V gene, CDR1 is SGDLS and CDR2 is YYNGEE. Deletions cut 0 bases from V and 9 bases from J, with 19 bases between. This CDR3 is CASSVALQGNVGEQFF. DNA of the CDR3: TGTGCCAGCAGCGTAGCCCTGCAGGGGAATGTTGGTGAGCAGTTCTTC. The full variable domain, in which reference TRBV9 and TRBJ2-1 provide the parts outside the CDR3, is DSGVTQTPKHLITATGQRVTLRCSPRSGDLSVYWYQQSLDQGLQFLIQYYNGEERAKGNILERFSAQQFPDLHSELNLSSLELGDSALYFCASSVALQGNVGEQFFGPGTRLTVL.

V is TRBV7-2 and J is TRBJ2-2; 10 positions agree with TRBD1. The CDR3 covers 14 residues. The germline gives CDR1 SGHTA, CDR2 FQGNSA. J lost 4 bases, V lost 7 bases, and 3 bases had no gene match. The CDR3 coding sequence is TGTGCCAGCACCGGGACAGGGGTCACCGGGGAGCTGTTTTTT. The encoded protein is CASTGTGVTGELFF.

This clone appeared a single time. The chain employs TRBV6-1 and TRBJ2-5; 9 nucleotides agree with TRBD1. The tail of the sequence fits TRBJ2-7 better, so the J call may be wrong. Germline values: CDR1 MNHNS, CDR2 SASEGT. The CDR3 sequence is 13 residues long. DNA for the CDR3: TGTGCCAGCAGACCCGGGACAGGGCGCGAGCAGTACTTC. Amino acids: CASRPGTGREQYF.

The chain carries TRBV6-5 and TRBJ2-5, with 8 nucleotides matching TRBD2. The CDR3 contains 14 residues. Unmatched junction bases numbered 8, after V lost 6 bases and J lost 5 bases. Germline CDR1 and CDR2: MNHEY and SVGAGI. The CDR3 region is CASRPAGARETQYF. The CDR3, as DNA: TGTGCCAGCAGACCAGCGGGGGCACGGGAGACCCAGTACTTC.

This clone was counted a few times. CDR3 nucleotide sequence: TGCGCCAGCAGCCAGATTGACAGGGTTCGCTATGGCTACACCTTC. Residues: CASSQIDRVRYGYTF. The genes are TRBV4-1 and TRBJ1-2; 7 nucleotides match TRBD1. The V gene end was trimmed by 3 bases and the J gene end by 4 bases; junction bases not matched to a gene: 8. Germline loops: CDR1 MGHRA, CDR2 YSYEKL. This CDR3 contains 15 residues.

J is TRBJ2-4 and V is TRBV5-1, with D maybe TRBD1 (6 bases). The germline V gene has CDR1 SGHRS and CDR2 YFSETQ. V lost 4 bases to trimming and J lost 5 bases, with 13 bases between them. This CDR3 spans 14 amino acids. For the CDR3, the DNA is TGCGCCAGCAGCGATTGGGGGCCCCAAAACATTCAGTACTTC. It yields the protein CASSDWGPQNIQYF.

The table lists this clone with a count of one. The rearrangement uses TRBV6-6 and TRBJ2-5; D call uncertain. Germline-derived CDR1 and CDR2 are MNHNY and SVGAGI (reference sequence). Trimming shortened V by 4 bases and J by 2 bases, and 5 bases separated the two germline ends. The CDR3 totals 12 residues. The CDR3 loop is CASSSSQETQYF. DNA for the CDR3: TGTGCCAGCAGTTCCTCGCAAGAGACCCAGTACTTC.

The chain employs TRBV18 and TRBJ2-7; tentative D call: TRBD1 (6 bases). The CDR3 loop spans 16 amino acids. Trimming removed 3 bases at V and 1 base at J, with 16 bases between. Germline V gene sequence: CDR1 KGHSH, CDR2 LQKENI. The CDR3 region is CASSPVGAGVSYEQYF. The CDR3, as DNA: TGTGCCAGCTCACCGGTCGGGGCAGGGGTGTCCTACGAGCAGTACTTC.

The rearrangement links TRBV2 to TRBJ2-6, with 12 nucleotides matching TRBD2. V lost 6 bases and J lost 11; bases outside the gene matches: 14. The CDR3 runs 17 residues. Per the germline V gene, CDR1 is SNHLY and CDR2 is FYNNEI. The CDR3 DNA reads as TGTGCCAGCAGGGATATCCGGACTAGCGGGGCCTCCGACGTCCTGACTTTC. Protein product: CASRDIRTSGASDVLTF.

V and J are TRBV5-1 and TRBJ1-1; a weak D match, TRBD1 (5 bases). The CDR3 spans 14 residues. CDR1 and CDR2 from the germline V gene are SGHRS and YFSETQ. V gave up 5 bases and J gave up 1 base, with 12 bases separating them. In nucleotides, the CDR3 is TGCGCCAGCAGATTCGCAACAGGGAACACTGAAGCTTTCTTT. Translated, it gives CASRFATGNTEAFF.

V usage is TRBV27 and J usage is TRBJ2-7; D is tentatively TRBD1 or TRBD2 (5 bases each). Germline CDR1 reads MNHEY; CDR2 reads SMNVEV (reference sequence). The germline V and J ends were trimmed by 7 bases and 4 bases, with 23 bases remaining between them. This CDR3 region has 16 residues. The chain's CDR3 is CASKQLSGTWLYEQYF. The CDR3 coding sequence is TGTGCCAGCAAGCAACTATCCGGGACCTGGTTGTACGAGCAGTACTTC.

The chain uses TRBV5-1 and TRBJ2-3, with a weak D call TRBD2 (6 bases). The V end lost 1 base, the J end lost 4 bases, and 13 bases lay between the germline ends. The CDR3 extends over 15 amino acids. Germline V lookup: CDR1 SGHRS, CDR2 YFSETQ. The CDR3: CASSLQSGVPDTQYF. CDR3 nucleotides: TGCGCCAGCAGCTTGCAGTCGGGAGTGCCAGATACGCAGTATTTT.

This clone turned up a few times. The chain combines TRBV6-5 with TRBJ2-1, with D possibly matching TRBD1 (5 bases). CDR3 length equals 14 residues. V lost 6 bases and J 4 bases, leaving 13 bases between the germline ends. CDR1 and CDR2 from the germline V gene are MNHEY and SVGAGI. This chain's CDR3 is CASRLQVQYNEQFF. DNA of the CDR3: TGTGCCAGCAGATTACAGGTTCAGTACAATGAGCAGTTCTTC.